What follows are 30 T cell receptor beta chains derived from one specimen sequenced in a study of control samples from healthy donors and cancer patients. Libraries were prepared by immunoSEQ multiplex PCR; TCRdb keeps only in-frame clonotypes and omits some of them. The profile shows tens of thousands of clones, 92% of them singletons. The specimen was blood. These TCRs come from a woman between 45 and 60 years old in good health.

The chain recombines TRBV4-1 with TRBJ2-7, with D possibly being TRBD1 (6 bases). Germline V gene lookup returns CDR1 MGHRA and CDR2 YSYEKL. This CDR3 region has 16 residues. V lost 5 bases and J lost 0, with 17 bases in between. CDR3 region: CASSDTGTVNSYEQYF. The CDR3 DNA reads TGCGCCAGCAGCGACACAGGGACCGTAAACTCCTACGAGCAGTACTTC.

This clone was observed a single time. The chain joins TRBV6-5 to TRBJ2-7; D remains unclear. Trimming took 1 base from V and 6 from J, leaving 4 bases between them. The CDR3 sequence is 11 residues long. Germline V gene sequence: CDR1 MNHEY, CDR2 SVGAGI. The CDR3 spells CASSYFREQYF. In nucleotides, the CDR3 is TGTGCCAGCAGTTACTTCCGCGAGCAGTACTTC.

The genes are TRBV5-1 and TRBJ1-2; 9 bases agree with TRBD1. Germline CDR1 SGHRS, CDR2 YFSETQ. The CDR3 loop spans 15 amino acids. V was pared by 3 bases and J by 4 bases, with 7 bases of the junction left unmatched. This CDR3 is CASSSGGQGPYGYTF. The DNA for the CDR3 is TGCGCCAGCAGCTCGGGGGGACAGGGACCCTATGGCTACACCTTC. The full variable domain, completed using reference TRBV5-1 and TRBJ1-2, is KAGVTQTPRYLIKTRGQQVTLSCSPISGHRSVSWYQQTPGQGLQFLFEYFSETQRNKGNFPGRFSGRQFSNSRSEMNVSTLELGDSALYLCASSSGGQGPYGYTFGSGTRLTVV.

The J gene is TRBJ2-1, the V gene TRBV19, with 13 nucleotides matching TRBD2. The CDR3 covers 17 residues. After removal of 5 bases from V and 4 bases from J, the junction contained 8 bases not matched to a gene. Germline CDR1 LNHDA, CDR2 SQIVND (reference sequence). This chain's CDR3 is CASSDLTSGGPYNEQFF. CDR3 bases: TGTGCCAGTAGTGATCTGACTAGCGGGGGGCCTTACAATGAGCAGTTCTTC.

J is TRBJ1-5 and V is TRBV12-3 or TRBV12-4; 8 bases agree with TRBD1. With V trimmed by 7 bases and J by 6 bases, 5 bases remained unmatched. CDR3 size: 13 residues. As DNA, the CDR3 is TGTGCCAGCACCCCACAGGGGGTTCAGCCCCAGCATTTT. Translation gives CASTPQGVQPQHF.

The chain combines TRBV24-1 with TRBJ1-2; D possibly corresponds to TRBD1 (5 bases). Germline CDR1 KGHDR, CDR2 SFDVKD. The CDR3 is 14 amino acids. V lost 0 bases and J lost 4, with 8 bases in between. The CDR3 DNA is TGTGCCACCAGTGATTTGGACAGCTCCTATGGCTACACCTTC. This sequence encodes CATSDLDSSYGYTF.

The chain joins TRBV11-3 to TRBJ2-5, with TRBD2 as a possible D gene (7 bases). The germline V and J ends were trimmed by 5 bases and 2 bases, with 12 bases remaining between them. This CDR3 contains 14 residues. Germline assignment: CDR1 SGHNT and CDR2 YENEEA. The CDR3: CASSEGGTQETQYF. CDR3 nucleotide sequence: TGTGCCAGCAGCGAGGGGGGGACACAAGAGACCCAGTACTTC.

A remark on this clone: At one end, the junction sequence differs from germline, possibly due to a read error. The chain combines TRBV7-6 with TRBJ2-6; 9 positions agree with TRBD1. In germline, CDR1 is SGHVS, CDR2 FNYEAQ. This CDR3 region has 18 residues. The CDR3 loop reads CASSRWDRATSGANVPTF. In DNA form, the CDR3 reads TGTGCCAGCAGCCGCTGGGACAGGGCGACCTCTGGGGCCAACGTCCCGACTTTC.

This chain joins TRBV6-5 and TRBJ1-2; no clear D. This CDR3 is built from 13 residues. Germline CDR1 and CDR2: MNHEY and SVGAGI. Trimming pared 6 bases from V and 8 bases from J, leaving 16 bases between. CDR3 in amino acids: CASRTGNGGGYTF. Here the CDR3 DNA reads TGTGCCAGCAGGACGGGGAACGGAGGGGGCTACACCTTC.

The rearrangement joins TRBV3-1 (or the pseudogene TRBV3-2) to TRBJ2-1, with D tentatively TRBD2 (5 bases). V shed 0 bases and J shed 9 bases, with 9 bases lying between them. CDR3 size: 13 residues. The germline CDR1 and CDR2 sequences are LGHDT and YNNKEL (reference sequence). The CDR3 DNA reads TGTGCCAGCAGCCAAGACAGAGCGGTTGAGCAGTTCTTC. Protein: CASSQDRAVEQFF.

The J gene is TRBJ1-1, the V gene TRBV7-2; 7 bases fit TRBD1. The V segment lost 2 bases and the J segment 4 bases; nucleotides outside the gene matches: 4. This CDR3 region has 14 residues. Germline V gene lookup returns CDR1 SGHTA and CDR2 FQGNSA. Here the CDR3 DNA reads TGTGCCAGCAGCTTATCAGGGGGAAGCACTGAAGCTTTCTTT. It codes for CASSLSGGSTEAFF.

The chain recombines TRBV7-9 with TRBJ1-4, with 11 bases lining up with TRBD1. Per germline, CDR1 SEHNR and CDR2 FQNEAQ (reference sequence). This CDR3 is 14 amino acids long. Germline trimming cut 10 bases from V and 7 bases from J; bases unmatched to any gene: 8. CDR3 in DNA: TGTGCCATCCTCTCCGGGACAGGGGGTGAAAAACTGTTTTTT. Translating it yields CAILSGTGGEKLFF.

The V gene is TRBV6-5, the J gene TRBJ2-7, with TRBD2 matching 7 bases. The germline gives CDR1 MNHEY, CDR2 SVGAGI. V lost 7 bases to trimming and J lost 3 bases; unmatched junction nucleotides: 6. CDR3 length: 13 amino acids. The CDR3 region is CASKAGYNYEQYF. The CDR3 nucleotides are TGTGCCAGCAAAGCGGGGTATAACTACGAGCAGTACTTC.

The genes are TRBV9 and TRBJ2-5; 9 bases agree with TRBD2. Looked up from germline, CDR1 is SGDLS and CDR2 is YYNGEE. This CDR3 has 15 residues. V was pared by 3 bases and J by 2 bases, with 5 bases of the junction left unmatched. The CDR3 reads CASSASGARQETQYF. CDR3 in DNA: TGTGCCAGCAGCGCTAGCGGGGCGAGGCAAGAGACCCAGTACTTC.

The gene calls are TRBV5-1 and TRBJ2-7; D remains unclear. Trimming stripped 4 bases from V and 3 bases from J, with 5 bases between. CDR1 and CDR2 (germline): SGHRS, YFSETQ. The CDR3 loop spans 11 amino acids. The CDR3, as DNA: TGCGCCAGCAGCATAAACTACGAGCAGTACTTC. Its protein product is CASSINYEQYF.

The CDR3 protein is CASRDRGHYGYTF. The DNA for the CDR3 is TGTGCCAGCAGAGACAGGGGCCACTATGGCTACACCTTC. The chain links TRBV6-5 to TRBJ1-2; TRBD1 matches at 8 bases. J was trimmed by 3 bases and V by 6 bases; bases with no gene match: 3. The CDR3 sequence is 13 residues long. Per the germline V gene, CDR1 is MNHEY and CDR2 is SVGAGI.

The chain couples TRBV18 to TRBJ1-1; no clear D. Trimming removed 2 bases at V and 8 bases at J, with 12 bases between. In germline, CDR1 is KGHSH, CDR2 LQKENI. The length of the CDR3 is 13 residues. The CDR3 DNA is TGTGCCAGCTCACCAATATCTCCCGGAGAAGCTTTCTTT. Residues: CASSPISPGEAFF.

V and J are TRBV23-1 and TRBJ1-1; TRBD1 is a possible D gene (6 bases). TRBV23-1 is an ORF, and what it does is uncertain. There are 14 residues in the CDR3. V lost 6 bases and J 1 base, leaving 12 bases between the germline ends. CDR3 sequence reads: CASRGGISNTEAFF. The CDR3 DNA follows: TGCGCCAGCAGAGGGGGGATTTCGAACACTGAAGCTTTCTTT.

The rearrangement uses TRBV4-3 and TRBJ2-3; 9 positions match TRBD2. CDR1 LGHNA and CDR2 YSLEER come from the germline V gene. This CDR3 has 15 residues. The J segment lost 2 bases and the V segment lost 3 bases, leaving 3 bases of the junction unmatched. The CDR3, as DNA: TGCGCCAGCAGCCAGGGGACTAGCCACACAGATACGCAGTATTTT. The encoded protein is CASSQGTSHTDTQYF.

The genes are TRBV18 and TRBJ1-5; D remains unclear. The germline V gene encodes CDR1 KGHSH and CDR2 LQKENI. The CDR3 has 16 residues. Trimming left V 4 bases short and J 2 bases short, with 15 bases between. CDR3 bases: TGTGCCAGCTCACAGGGTTCGCAGAATGGCAATCAGCCCCAGCATTTT. Translating gives CASSQGSQNGNQPQHF.

V is TRBV6-2 or TRBV6-3 and J is TRBJ1-5; 7 bases match TRBD1. Trimming took 2 bases from V and 6 from J; bases not matched to a gene: 7. CDR1 and CDR2 (germline): MNHEY, SVGEGT. The CDR3 runs to 15 residues. Written as DNA, the CDR3 is TGTGCCAGCAGTTACCTAGACAGGGCGGCTCAGCCCCAGCATTTT. As protein: CASSYLDRAAQPQHF.

The chain combines TRBV6-2 or TRBV6-3 with TRBJ1-1; no clear D. Germline V gene lookup returns CDR1 MNHEY and CDR2 SVGEGT. The V and J ends lost 2 bases and 3 bases respectively, with 19 bases between them. The CDR3 is 17 residues long. CDR3 coding DNA: TGTGCCAGCAGTTACGGGAGCAAAACTGGGCTCGACACTGAAGCTTTCTTT. It yields the protein CASSYGSKTGLDTEAFF.

The J gene is TRBJ1-5, the V gene TRBV10-3, with no clear D. The CDR3 contains 14 residues. Trimming left V 3 bases short and J 6 bases short, with 12 bases between. Per germline, CDR1 ENHRY and CDR2 SYGVKD. CDR3 protein: CAISDRPVSQPQHF. The CDR3 DNA follows: TGTGCCATCAGTGACAGGCCGGTTTCTCAGCCCCAGCATTTT.

The chain combines TRBV28 with TRBJ1-5; perhaps TRBD1 as D (5 bases). The V gene's germline CDR1 is MDHEN and CDR2 SYDVKM. V lost 3 bases and J 2 bases, leaving 14 bases between the germline ends. The CDR3 has 16 amino acids. The CDR3 sequence: CASSFWGGDGNQPQHF. As DNA, the CDR3 is TGTGCCAGCAGTTTTTGGGGAGGGGACGGCAATCAGCCCCAGCATTTT. Drawing the rest from reference TRBV28 and TRBJ1-5, the complete variable domain is DVKVTQSSRYLVKRTGEKVFLECVQDMDHENMFWYRQDPGLGLRLIYFSYDVKMKEKGDIPEGYSVSREKKERFSLILESASTNQTSMYLCASSFWGGDGNQPQHFGDGTRLSIL.

This rearrangement joins TRBV2 to TRBJ2-2; 8 bases match TRBD1. Germline V lookup: CDR1 SNHLY, CDR2 FYNNEI. V dropped 4 bases and J dropped 8; count of bases not matched to a gene: 9. The CDR3 contains 15 residues. In nucleotides, the CDR3 is TGTGCCAGCAGTGCGGACAGGGAAATTTCTGGGGAGCTGTTTTTT. Translated, it gives CASSADREISGELFF. Combining the CDR3 with reference TRBV2 and TRBJ2-2 gives the whole variable domain EPEVTQTPSHQVTQMGQEVILRCVPISNHLYFYWYRQILGQKVEFLVSFYNNEISEKSEIFDDQFSVERPDGSNFTLKIRSTKLEDSAMYFCASSADREISGELFFGEGSRLTVL.

J is TRBJ1-1 and V is TRBV5-1; D may be TRBD1 (5 bases). Trimming took 1 base from V and 4 from J, leaving 5 bases between them. This CDR3 is built from 12 residues. The germline V gene encodes CDR1 SGHRS and CDR2 YFSETQ. This CDR3 is CASSLRGTEAFF. In DNA, the CDR3 is TGCGCCAGCAGCTTGAGGGGCACTGAAGCTTTCTTT.

This clone has just one count. The chain carries TRBV4-3 and TRBJ2-1; 12 bases are a match to TRBD2. CDR3 length: 15 residues. Germline V lookup: CDR1 LGHNA, CDR2 YSLEER. V dropped 4 bases and J dropped 6; count of bases not matched to a gene: 4. The CDR3 reads CASSPQTSGGNEQFF. CDR3 nucleotides: TGCGCCAGCAGCCCCCAGACTAGCGGGGGCAATGAGCAGTTCTTC.

This clone appeared once. The V call is TRBV19, the J call TRBJ2-3; the D gene is possibly TRBD2 (7 bases). CDR3 size: 16 residues. V was trimmed by 0 bases and J by 4 bases, leaving 14 bases between them. The germline V gene encodes CDR1 LNHDA and CDR2 SQIVND (reference sequence). The CDR3, as DNA: TGTGCCAGTAGTATAGAGAGGGGGGGCCAGTCAGATACGCAGTATTTT. Protein sequence: CASSIERGGQSDTQYF.

The rearrangement uses TRBV7-8 and TRBJ1-4, with TRBD1 matching 9 bases. CDR1 and CDR2 from the germline V gene are SGHVS and FQNEAQ. This CDR3 region has 18 residues. The V and J ends lost 2 bases and 2 bases, in that order; junction bases with no gene match: 9. For the CDR3, the DNA is TGTGCCAGCAGCTTACGTTTCACACAGGGGGCGACTAATGAAAAACTGTTTTTT. It yields the protein CASSLRFTQGATNEKLFF.

J is TRBJ1-2 and V is TRBV19, with D possibly being TRBD1 (6 bases). The CDR3 runs 11 residues. CDR1 LNHDA and CDR2 SQIVND come from the germline V gene (reference sequence). With 8 bases removed from V and 5 bases from J, the gap between germline ends came to 9 bases. The chain's CDR3 is CASRDRYGYTF. CDR3 DNA sequence: TGTGCCAGTCGAGACAGGTATGGCTACACCTTC.